This T cell receptor beta chain derives from a study of shared clonotypes between healthy human individuals. Study-level points and caveats: Sequencing depth was a factor that was expected to affect clonotype sharing among donors.

HIV-negative, healthy adults without recent acute infections or vaccinations were the donors. About this clone itself: Its target is unknown.

Execution of the assay was at deep level. PBMC DNA, left unsorted, was sequenced on ten immunoSEQ deep assay plates. The table came from immunoSEQ multiplex PCR; TCRdb's copy has only in-frame clones and leaves some out. The sample lists about 480,000 clones, over 75% occurring once. The CDR3 covers 15 residues. The germline gives CDR1 MNHEY, CDR2 SMNVEV (reference sequence). V was cut by 5 bases and J by 5 bases, with 16 bases left in between. The chain uses TRBV27 and TRBJ2-1, with D perhaps matching TRBD1 (6 bases). The clonotype was recovered from a woman in her 40s in good health. Some clones in this sample may be carry-over from other donors' samples. The specimen was PBMCs. CDR3 bases: TGTGCCAGCAGTCAAACCAGGGGTGTCCACAATGAGCAGTTCTTC. Its protein product is CASSQTRGVHNEQFF.